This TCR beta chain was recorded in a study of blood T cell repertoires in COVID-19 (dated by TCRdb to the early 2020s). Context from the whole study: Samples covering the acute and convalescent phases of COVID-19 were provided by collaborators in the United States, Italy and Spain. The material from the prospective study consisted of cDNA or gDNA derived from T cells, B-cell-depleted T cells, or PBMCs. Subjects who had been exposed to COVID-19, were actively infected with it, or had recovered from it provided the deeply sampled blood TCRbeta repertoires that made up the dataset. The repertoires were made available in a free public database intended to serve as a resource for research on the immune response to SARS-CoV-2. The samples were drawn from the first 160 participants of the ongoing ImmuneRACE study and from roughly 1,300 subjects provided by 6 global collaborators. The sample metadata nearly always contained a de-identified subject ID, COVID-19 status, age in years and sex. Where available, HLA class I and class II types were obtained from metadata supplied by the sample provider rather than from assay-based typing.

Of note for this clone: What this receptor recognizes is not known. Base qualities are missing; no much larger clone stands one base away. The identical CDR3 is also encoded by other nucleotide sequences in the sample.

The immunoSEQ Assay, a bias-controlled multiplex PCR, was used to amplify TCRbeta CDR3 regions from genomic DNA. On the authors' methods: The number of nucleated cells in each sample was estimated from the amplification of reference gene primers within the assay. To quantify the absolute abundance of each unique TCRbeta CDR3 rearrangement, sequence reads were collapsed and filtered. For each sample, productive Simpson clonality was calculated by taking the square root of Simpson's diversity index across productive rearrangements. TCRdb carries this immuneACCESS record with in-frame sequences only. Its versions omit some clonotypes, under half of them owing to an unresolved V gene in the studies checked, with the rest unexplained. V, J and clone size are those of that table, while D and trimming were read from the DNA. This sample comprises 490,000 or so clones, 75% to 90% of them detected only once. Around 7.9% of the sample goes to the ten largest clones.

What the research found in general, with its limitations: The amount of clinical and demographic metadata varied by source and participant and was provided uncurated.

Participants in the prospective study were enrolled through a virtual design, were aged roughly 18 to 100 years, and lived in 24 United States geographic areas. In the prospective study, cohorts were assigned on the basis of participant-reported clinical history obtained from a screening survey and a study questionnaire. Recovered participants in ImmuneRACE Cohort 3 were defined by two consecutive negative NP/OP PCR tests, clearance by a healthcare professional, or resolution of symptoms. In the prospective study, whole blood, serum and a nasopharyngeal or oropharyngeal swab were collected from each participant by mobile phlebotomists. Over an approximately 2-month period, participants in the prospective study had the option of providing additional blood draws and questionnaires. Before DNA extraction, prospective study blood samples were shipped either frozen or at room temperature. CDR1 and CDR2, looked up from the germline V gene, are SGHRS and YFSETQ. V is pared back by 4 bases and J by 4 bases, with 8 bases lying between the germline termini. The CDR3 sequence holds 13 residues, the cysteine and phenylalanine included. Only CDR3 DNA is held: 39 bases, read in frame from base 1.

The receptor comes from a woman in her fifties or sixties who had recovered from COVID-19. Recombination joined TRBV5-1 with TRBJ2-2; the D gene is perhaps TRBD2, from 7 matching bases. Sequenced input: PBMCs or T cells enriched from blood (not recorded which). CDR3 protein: CASSRGGTGELFF. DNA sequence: TGCGCCAGCAGCAGGGGGGGCACCGGGGAGCTGTTTTTT.